This is a list of T cell receptor beta chains from one sample in a study of T cell responses to AZD1222 COVID-19 vaccine. Clones were read by immunoSEQ multiplex PCR, and TCRdb kept only the in-frame ones, dropping some. Of fewer than 110,000 clones in the sample, roughly 89% were seen once. This sample comprised peripheral blood, obtained on day 0 of AZD1222 vaccination. These TCRs come from an adult in good health. Each CDR3 is given with its conserved first and last residue. Fields, in order: V gene, J gene, clone size, D gene, CDR3 DNA, CDR3 protein. A D gene is named only where the DNA matches it firmly. Size values are once, few and many counts, or a class for expanded clones, and some rows have none.

TRBV18	TRBJ2-3	.	TRBD1	TGTGCCAGCTCACCGGGACAGGGGGCGACAGATACGCAGTATTTT	CASSPGQGATDTQYF
TRBV7-3	TRBJ2-7	.	.	TGTGCCAGCAGCCTCGGGGACGGTACCTACGAGCAGTACTTC	CASSLGDGTYEQYF
TRBV29-1	TRBJ2-7	.	.	TGCAGCGTTCGGGCGGCCTCCTACGAGCAGTACTTC	CSVRAASYEQYF
TRBV28	TRBJ1-1	.	TRBD1	TGTGCCAGCAGTCCCGGGACAGGGTGGGTGAACACTGAAGCTTTCTTT	CASSPGTGWVNTEAFF
TRBV9	TRBJ2-3	.	.	TGTGCCAGCAGCGTAGCTTTGCGTAGCACAGATACGCAGTATTTT	CASSVALRSTDTQYF
TRBV10-3	TRBJ2-3	.	TRBD2	TGTGCCATCAGGGGGCCACTAGCGGGAGAGGCAGATACGCAGTATTTT	CAIRGPLAGEADTQYF
TRBV7-2	TRBJ1-1	.	.	TGTGCCAGCAGCTCCCAGCCGTTGGGGGGGAACACTGAAGCTTTCTTT	CASSSQPLGGNTEAFF
TRBV12-5	TRBJ2-1	.	.	TGTGCTAGTGGTTTGGTCGGGGGTAATGAGCAGTTCTTC	CASGLVGGNEQFF
TRBV27	TRBJ1-4	.	TRBD1	TGTGCCAGCGGACAGGGGGAGGATGAAAAACTGTTTTTT	CASGQGEDEKLFF
TRBV5-3	TRBJ1-3	.	.	TGTGCCAGAAGCTTGGATGTAGCAGAAAACACCATATATTTT	CARSLDVAENTIYF
TRBV6-2/TRBV6-3	TRBJ2-7	.	.	TGTGCCAGCAGTTCCGTGGGGGGCCGAACCTACGAGCAGTACTTC	CASSSVGGRTYEQYF
TRBV2	TRBJ2-1	.	.	TGTGCCAGCACTCTAGCCCATGGGGTGAATGAGCAGTTCTTC	CASTLAHGVNEQFF
TRBV5-1	TRBJ1-1	.	TRBD1	TGCGCCAGCAGCTCCGGACAGGCCGGGGGGAACACTGAAGCTTTCTTT	CASSSGQAGGNTEAFF
TRBV28	TRBJ2-1	.	.	TGTGCCAGCAGTTTAACCGTCGCCTCAGCCTACAATGAGCAGTTCTTC	CASSLTVASAYNEQFF
TRBV19	TRBJ2-2	.	TRBD2	TGTGCCAGTAGTATAACTAGCGGGAGGAGGTTGAGCACCGGGGAGCTGTTTTTT	CASSITSGRRLSTGELFF
TRBV10-3	TRBJ1-4	.	.	TGTGCCACCAAGGGTGCAACTAATGAAAAACTGTTTTTT	CATKGATNEKLFF
TRBV28	TRBJ2-7	.	.	TGTGCCAGCAGTCCTCTTTCAGCCGGTGACGAGCAGTACTTC	CASSPLSAGDEQYF
TRBV6-5	TRBJ2-7	.	.	TGTGCCAGCAGTCCGTACAACTACGAGCAGTACTTC	CASSPYNYEQYF
TRBV7-9	TRBJ1-2	.	.	TGTGCCAGCAGCTTAGCACGGGGGAAGGGCTATGGCTACACCTTC	CASSLARGKGYGYTF
TRBV2	TRBJ2-7	.	.	TGTGCCAGCAGCGATAGCGGCTTCTCCTACGAGCAGTACTTC	CASSDSGFSYEQYF
TRBV6-1	TRBJ2-7	.	.	TGTGCCAGCAGTGAACGAGGGAGTCCCTACGAGCAGTACTTC	CASSERGSPYEQYF
TRBV6-2/TRBV6-3	TRBJ1-5	.	TRBD1	TGTGCCAGCAGTTACTCCAACGGGACAGGGCTTTATAGCAATCAGCCCCAGCATTTT	CASSYSNGTGLYSNQPQHF
TRBV11-2	TRBJ1-1	.	TRBD1	TGTGCCAGCAGCTGGGGACAGGGGGCGGGTGAAGCTTTCTTT	CASSWGQGAGEAFF
TRBV25-1	TRBJ1-1	.	TRBD1	TGTGCCAGCAGCATGGGACAGGAAGCTTTCTTT	CASSMGQEAFF
TRBV7-2	TRBJ2-1	.	TRBD2	TGTGCCAGCAGCCCGGGACTAGCGGGCAATGAGCAGTTCTTC	CASSPGLAGNEQFF
TRBV5-1	TRBJ1-2	.	.	TGCGCCAGCAGCTTGGCCCGTCAGGGAAACTATGGCTACACCTTC	CASSLARQGNYGYTF
TRBV28	TRBJ1-1	.	.	TGTGCCAGCAGTTCCGTGAACACTGAAGCTTTCTTT	CASSSVNTEAFF
TRBV28	TRBJ2-3	.	.	TGTGCCAGCAGTTTAGGTAGCCTTGGTGGAGATACGCAGTATTTT	CASSLGSLGGDTQYF
TRBV27	TRBJ2-1	.	TRBD2	TGTGCCAGCAGTTTAGATGTAGCGGGAGGGGGCAATGAGCAGTTCTTC	CASSLDVAGGGNEQFF
TRBV28	TRBJ2-7	.	.	TGTGCCAGCAGTACCCGCGCGGGACAGATATCCTACGAGCAGTACTTC	CASSTRAGQISYEQYF
TRBV7-2	TRBJ1-5	.	.	TGTGCCAGCAGCCCGGGAGGAAGTCAGCCCCAGCATTTT	CASSPGGSQPQHF
TRBV5-1	TRBJ2-7	.	TRBD2	TGCGCCAGCAGCTTGGTCCTAGCGGGAGGAGGGGAGCAGTACTTC	CASSLVLAGGGEQYF
TRBV5-1	TRBJ2-5	.	TRBD2	TGCGCCAGCAGCTTGATAGCGGGAGAGACCCAGTACTTC	CASSLIAGETQYF
TRBV6-5	TRBJ2-2	.	TRBD1	TGTGCCAGCAGCAGGGACAGGGGGCATGCCGGGGAGCTGTTTTTT	CASSRDRGHAGELFF
TRBV27	TRBJ2-1	.	.	TGTGCCAGCAGAGACCACAGCTCCTACAATGAGCAGTTCTTC	CASRDHSSYNEQFF
TRBV11-1	TRBJ1-6	.	.	TGTGCCAGCAGCTTCCTCCGGTCTTCACCCCTCCACTTT	CASSFLRSSPLHF
TRBV27	TRBJ2-7	.	TRBD2	TGTGCCAGCAGCCACACTAGCGGGAGCTCCTACGAGCAGTACTTC	CASSHTSGSSYEQYF
TRBV11-2	TRBJ1-5	.	TRBD1	TGTGCCAGCAGCCTGGGGACAGGGGGCCGATTTAGCAATCAGCCCCAGCATTTT	CASSLGTGGRFSNQPQHF
TRBV24-1	TRBJ1-2	.	.	TGTGCCACCAGTAACGGTTTAGGCTACACCTTC	CATSNGLGYTF
TRBV27	TRBJ2-7	few	.	TGTGCCAGCAGCCCGGGACAACTTTACGAGCAGTACTTC	CASSPGQLYEQYF
TRBV7-2	TRBJ2-5	.	TRBD1	TGTGCCAGCGACAGGGGCGGTGAGACCCAGTACTTC	CASDRGGETQYF
TRBV24-1	TRBJ2-1	.	.	TGTGCCACCAGTGATTTGGCGGGAAATCAAGCCCATGAGCAGTTCTTC	CATSDLAGNQAHEQFF
TRBV2	TRBJ2-1	.	.	TGTGCCAGCAGTCTATCACTAGTATCAAATGAGCAGTTCTTC	CASSLSLVSNEQFF
TRBV21-1	TRBJ1-1	once	.	TGTGCCAGCAGCAAAGCGGGGATTTGGACTGAAGCTTTCTTT	CASSKAGIWTEAFF
TRBV9	TRBJ1-1	.	.	TGTGCCAGCAGCGCTCAACCGGACCACACTGAAGCTTTCTTT	CASSAQPDHTEAFF
TRBV4-1	TRBJ2-1	.	.	TGCGCCAGCAGCCAAGATGCCCAGTCTTGGGACAATGAGCAGTTCTTC	CASSQDAQSWDNEQFF
TRBV6-5	TRBJ1-2	.	.	TGTGCCAGCAGTCCCCACCGACAGGCGCACTATGGCTACACCTTC	CASSPHRQAHYGYTF
TRBV10-3	TRBJ2-2	.	.	TGTGCCATCAGTGAGAATCGGGGGACCGGGGAGCTGTTTTTT	CAISENRGTGELFF
TRBV5-8	TRBJ1-1	.	.	TGTGCCAGCAGCCGTGTGAGGGCTGAAGCTTTCTTT	CASSRVRAEAFF
TRBV6-6	TRBJ2-3	once	TRBD2	TGTGCCAGCAGTGGATCCGGGACTAGCGGGCTGGTCACAGATACGCAGTATTTT	CASSGSGTSGLVTDTQYF
TRBV4-1	TRBJ1-3	.	.	TGCGCCAGCAGCCAGCCAACAGGGAGCTCTGGAAACACCATATATTTT	CASSQPTGSSGNTIYF
TRBV3-1/TRBV3-2	TRBJ2-2	once	TRBD1	TGTGCCAGCAGCCAAGAGAGGACAGGGTACACCGGGGAGCTGTTTTTT	CASSQERTGYTGELFF
TRBV14	TRBJ1-4	.	.	TGTGCCAGCAGCCAAGATGGCCGGGGGTACCGAAATGAAAAACTGTTTTTT	CASSQDGRGYRNEKLFF
TRBV2	TRBJ1-1	.	.	TGTGCCAGCATACACCTCACACTTAACACTGAAGCTTTCTTT	CASIHLTLNTEAFF